Listed below are T cell receptor beta chains from one sample, sequenced in a study of T cell responses to AZD1222 COVID-19 vaccine. Generated by immunoSEQ multiplex PCR, the TCRdb table keeps only in-frame clones and is missing some. The sample has fewer than 150,000 clones; over 90% are singletons. This sample comprised peripheral blood, obtained on day 0 of AZD1222 vaccination. Receptors originate from an adult in good health. Both conserved end residues are part of each CDR3. Each record gives: V gene, D gene, J gene, clone size, CDR3 protein, CDR3 DNA. The D gene is left open where the match is weak. Clone size, where shown, is once, few, many, or a class for clones that have expanded.

>TRBV30|-|TRBJ1-1|-
CAWSREGFMNTEAFF
TGTGCCTGGAGTCGGGAAGGATTTATGAACACTGAAGCTTTCTTT
>TRBV3-1/TRBV3-2|-|TRBJ1-4|-
CASSQDREKLFF
TGTGCCAGCAGCCAAGATAGGGAAAAACTGTTTTTT
>TRBV6-5|TRBD1|TRBJ1-1|-
CASSPGQGRTEAFF
TGTGCCAGCAGCCCCGGACAGGGTCGTACTGAAGCTTTCTTT
>TRBV5-4|-|TRBJ1-4|-
CASSSGGNEKLFF
TGTGCCAGCAGCTCTGGGGGGAATGAAAAACTGTTTTTT
>TRBV9|-|TRBJ1-3|-
CASSAAGDTIYF
TGTGCCAGCAGCGCCGCGGGGGACACCATATATTTT
>TRBV29-1|-|TRBJ1-1|-
CSARIRNTEAFF
TGCAGCGCTCGAATCCGGAACACTGAAGCTTTCTTT
>TRBV6-6|TRBD1|TRBJ1-2|-
CASSPWTGLGAVYGYTF
TGTGCCAGCAGTCCCTGGACAGGGTTAGGGGCCGTCTATGGCTACACCTTC
>TRBV7-8|-|TRBJ2-1|-
CASSERLALPSHNEQFF
TGTGCCAGCAGCGAGAGGCTAGCCCTCCCTTCACACAATGAGCAGTTCTTC
>TRBV7-9|-|TRBJ1-1|-
CASSLQVGTEAFF
TGTGCCAGCAGCCTGCAGGTGGGCACTGAAGCTTTCTTT
>TRBV6-6|TRBD1|TRBJ1-2|-
CASSTGTGEGYTF
TGTGCCAGCAGTACCGGGACAGGGGAGGGCTACACCTTC
>TRBV3-1/TRBV3-2|TRBD1|TRBJ2-4|once
CASSPRDRKNIQYF
TGTGCCAGCAGCCCCCGGGACAGGAAAAACATTCAGTACTTC
>TRBV6-1|-|TRBJ1-4|-
CASGTGANNEKLFF
TGTGCCAGCGGAACGGGGGCCAATAATGAAAAACTGTTTTTT
>TRBV19|-|TRBJ2-1|-
CASSIDPPSSAPSYNEQFF
TGTGCCAGTAGTATAGATCCCCCCTCGAGCGCTCCGTCGTACAATGAGCAGTTCTTC
>TRBV27|-|TRBJ1-1|-
CASSPFPNTEAFF
TGTGCCAGCAGTCCCTTCCCAAACACTGAAGCTTTCTTT
>TRBV21-1|-|TRBJ2-1|-
CASSKGHSPGGRSYNEQFF
TGTGCCAGCAGCAAAGGTCATAGTCCGGGGGGGCGCTCCTACAATGAGCAGTTCTTC
>TRBV6-2/TRBV6-3|TRBD2|TRBJ2-1|-
CASSPPPGRVNNEQFF
TGTGCCAGCAGCCCTCCTCCGGGGAGGGTTAACAATGAGCAGTTCTTC
>TRBV6-4|-|TRBJ2-1|-
CASSVRWQLNNEQFF
TGTGCCAGCAGCGTACGATGGCAGCTTAACAATGAGCAGTTCTTC
>TRBV18|-|TRBJ1-5|-
CASSEQKVSYQPQHF
TGTGCCAGCTCGGAGCAGAAAGTTAGTTATCAGCCCCAGCATTTT
>TRBV27|-|TRBJ2-6|-
CASSRGSGANVLTF
TGTGCCAGCAGCAGGGGCTCTGGGGCCAACGTCCTGACTTTC
>TRBV2|-|TRBJ1-3|once
CASSEQTGSGNTIYF
TGTGCCAGCAGTGAACAGACTGGGTCGGGAAACACCATATATTTT
>TRBV27|-|TRBJ1-3|-
CASSLGNTIYF
TGTGCCAGCAGTCTTGGAAACACCATATATTTT
>TRBV12-3/TRBV12-4|-|TRBJ2-5|-
CASNQGTETQYF
TGTGCCAGCAACCAGGGGACGGAGACCCAGTACTTC
>TRBV4-2|TRBD1|TRBJ1-2|-
CASSQDRGLRNGYTF
TGTGCCAGCAGCCAAGACAGGGGGCTACGGAATGGCTACACCTTC
>TRBV6-1|-|TRBJ1-2|-
CASSELPGADYGYTF
TGTGCCAGCAGTGAATTGCCGGGGGCGGACTATGGCTACACCTTC
>TRBV7-8|-|TRBJ2-7|-
CASSLSGSSYEQYF
TGTGCCAGCAGCTTAAGTGGGAGCTCCTACGAGCAGTACTTC
>TRBV5-6|TRBD1|TRBJ2-2|-
CASSLEGTGWLFF
TGTGCCAGCAGCCTGGAGGGGACAGGGTGGCTGTTTTTT
>TRBV4-1|-|TRBJ2-7|-
CASSQEERWEQYF
TGCGCCAGCAGCCAAGAAGAAAGGTGGGAGCAGTACTTC
>TRBV7-8|-|TRBJ2-2|-
CASSPATGELFF
TGTGCCAGCAGCCCCGCCACCGGGGAGCTGTTTTTT
>TRBV4-2|-|TRBJ1-1|-
CASSQAREAFF
TGTGCCAGCAGCCAAGCCAGGGAAGCTTTCTTT
>TRBV6-6|-|TRBJ1-6|few
CASRDLRNSPLHF
TGTGCCAGCAGGGACCTCCGGAATTCACCCCTCCACTTT
>TRBV18|-|TRBJ1-3|few
CASSPPWGYGNTIYF
TGTGCCAGCTCACCACCTTGGGGTTACGGAAACACCATATATTTT
>TRBV24-1|-|TRBJ1-4|-
CATSDPQGAAEKLFF
TGTGCCACCAGTGATCCGCAAGGGGCGGCGGAAAAACTGTTTTTT
>TRBV10-1|-|TRBJ2-2|-
CASSESGAGELFF
TGCGCCAGCAGTGAGTCCGGGGCCGGGGAGCTGTTTTTT
>TRBV6-5|-|TRBJ1-6|once
CASALGRGDSPLHF
TGTGCCAGCGCCCTAGGACGGGGGGATTCACCCCTCCACTTT
>TRBV19|-|TRBJ1-3|once
CASSQLGGLGNTIYF
TGTGCCAGTAGTCAATTAGGGGGGCTCGGAAACACCATATATTTT
>TRBV4-1|-|TRBJ2-1|once
CASSAQRGTLDNEQFF
TGCGCCAGCAGCGCTCAAAGGGGGACTCTAGACAATGAGCAGTTCTTC
>TRBV10-3|TRBD2|TRBJ2-7|-
CAMGEGVDYEQYF
TGTGCCATGGGGGAGGGAGTGGACTACGAGCAGTACTTC
>TRBV7-9|-|TRBJ1-4|-
CASSPDSPTNEKLFF
TGTGCCAGCAGCCCCGACAGCCCAACTAATGAAAAACTGTTTTTT
>TRBV5-1|-|TRBJ2-1|-
CASSFRAYSYNEQFF
TGCGCCAGCAGCTTCAGGGCCTACTCCTACAATGAGCAGTTCTTC
>TRBV19|-|TRBJ1-2|-
CASSAAYNYGYTF
TGTGCCAGTAGTGCAGCGTATAACTATGGCTACACCTTC
>TRBV10-3|-|TRBJ2-2|-
CAINRGPDNTGELFF
TGTGCCATCAATAGGGGACCGGATAACACCGGGGAGCTGTTTTTT